The 15 T cell receptor beta chains listed next were all sequenced from one sample in a study of T cell responses to AZD1222 COVID-19 vaccine. Method: immunoSEQ multiplex PCR; TCRdb's copy keeps in-frame clones and lacks some. The sample includes about 140,000 clones, more than 90% of them seen just once. The sample in question was peripheral blood, obtained on day 0 of AZD1222 vaccination. Every receptor here comes from an adult in good health.

Remarks on this clone: The junction departs from the called germline gene at one end, perhaps through a read error. In DNA form, the CDR3 reads TGTGCCAGCTCCCCACAGGGATCATCGGTCGAGCAGTACTTC. Its translation is CASSPQGSSVEQYF. The gene calls are TRBV18 and TRBJ2-7; perhaps TRBD1 as D (6 bases). The CDR3 sequence is 14 residues long. Looked up from germline, CDR1 is KGHSH and CDR2 is LQKENI.

The CDR3 coding sequence is TGTGCCAGCAGCTTGGGCGGAAAAGGGTTTAATGAAAAACTGTTTTTT. Residues: CASSLGGKGFNEKLFF. The genes are TRBV5-4 and TRBJ1-4; D not resolved. V gave up 0 bases and J gave up 4 bases, with 13 bases separating them. The CDR3 is made up of 16 amino acids. Looked up from germline, CDR1 is SGHNT and CDR2 is YYREEE (reference sequence).

The chain carries TRBV7-2 and TRBJ1-1; TRBD1 agrees at 7 bases. The CDR3 is made up of 15 amino acids. Germline V CDR1 and CDR2: SGHTA, FQGNSA. Germline trimming cut 5 bases from V and 1 base from J; bases unmatched to any gene: 7. The CDR3 DNA sequence: TGTGCCAGCAGCCTCTGGACAGGTGAGAACACTGAAGCTTTCTTT. It codes for CASSLWTGENTEAFF.

V gene TRBV19 combines with J gene TRBJ2-5, with D possibly TRBD2 on 6 matching bases. The ends were cut back, 4 bases at V and 3 bases at J, with 18 bases in the middle. The CDR3 totals 16 residues. Per the germline V gene, CDR1 is LNHDA and CDR2 is SQIVND (reference sequence). CDR3 in amino acids: CASSTYQHGGKETQYF. DNA of the CDR3: TGTGCCAGTAGTACCTACCAGCACGGAGGGAAAGAGACCCAGTACTTC. The full variable domain, its missing parts supplied by reference TRBV19 and TRBJ2-5, is DGGITQSPKYLFRKEGQNVTLSCEQNLNHDAMYWYRQDPGQGLRLIYYSQIVNDFQKGDIAEGYSVSREKKESFPLTVTSAQKNPTAFYLCASSTYQHGGKETQYFGPGTRLLVL.

The genes are TRBV28 and TRBJ2-3; TRBD2 matches at 7 bases. The CDR3 is 15 amino acids. V lost 7 bases and J lost 0; bases outside the gene matches: 7. Germline CDR1 reads MDHEN; CDR2 reads SYDVKM. CDR3: CASIQLASSTDTQYF. The CDR3 region has the DNA TGTGCCAGCATCCAACTAGCGTCTAGCACAGATACGCAGTATTTT.

CDR3: CASSQLGTEAFF. The CDR3 region has the DNA TGCGCCAGCAGCCAATTGGGTACTGAAGCTTTCTTT. The chain carries TRBV4-1 and TRBJ1-1; D not certain. Looked up from germline, CDR1 is MGHRA and CDR2 is YSYEKL. V lost 2 bases and J 5 bases, leaving 6 bases between the germline ends. The length of the CDR3 is 12 residues.

The CDR3 DNA reads TGTGCCAGCAGCCACCGAGGGCACTATGGGCGACTAGACCGGAGGGGGGAGACCCAGTACTTC. Amino acids: CASSHRGHYGRLDRRGETQYF. The J gene is TRBJ2-5, the V gene TRBV4-2; possibly TRBD1 or TRBD2 for D (6 bases each). Germline CDR1 is LGHNA and CDR2 is YNFKEQ. The germline V and J ends were trimmed by 3 bases and 5 bases, with 34 bases remaining between them. The CDR3 is 21 amino acids.

This chain links TRBV20-1 with TRBJ2-7; the D is unclear. The CDR3 has 13 residues. The germline CDR1 and CDR2 sequences are DFQATT and SNEGSKA (reference sequence). Trimming shortened V by 3 bases and J by 0 bases, and 9 bases separated the two germline ends. DNA for the CDR3: TGCAGTGCTAGTGGCGGAAGCTCCTACGAGCAGTACTTC. Translating it yields CSASGGSSYEQYF.

This clone was counted a few times. This chain connects TRBV18 to TRBJ2-7; possibly TRBD2 for D (5 bases). Germline V gene data show CDR1 as KGHSH and CDR2 as LQKENI. CDR3 length: 13 residues. V lost 6 bases to trimming and J lost 6 bases, with 15 bases between them. The chain's CDR3 is CASSTAGLVEQYF. As DNA, the CDR3 is TGTGCCAGCTCCACAGCTGGACTGGTCGAGCAGTACTTC.

Comment on this clone: This sample also contains other DNA sequences that code for the same CDR3. The chain combines TRBV6-5 with TRBJ2-1, with D perhaps TRBD1 (6 bases). The V gene's germline CDR1 is MNHEY and CDR2 SVGAGI. Trimming stripped 2 bases from V and 1 base from J, with 9 bases between. This CDR3 comprises 15 residues. The CDR3 DNA follows: TGTGCCAGCAGTTACGGCAGGGGATCCTACAATGAGCAGTTCTTC. This codes for CASSYGRGSYNEQFF.

J is TRBJ2-1 and V is TRBV28; 11 bases are a match to TRBD2. The length of the CDR3 is 15 residues. Germline CDR1 reads MDHEN; CDR2 reads SYDVKM. Germline trimming cut 5 bases from V and 5 bases from J; bases unmatched to any gene: 5. The CDR3 DNA reads TGTGCCAGCAGTCGGACTAGCGGGCCGAACAATGAGCAGTTCTTC. Its protein is CASSRTSGPNNEQFF. Looking up the rest from reference TRBV28 and TRBJ2-1 gives the full variable domain: DVKVTQSSRYLVKRTGEKVFLECVQDMDHENMFWYRQDPGLGLRLIYFSYDVKMKEKGDIPEGYSVSREKKERFSLILESASTNQTSMYLCASSRTSGPNNEQFFGPGTRLTVL.

The genes are TRBV2 and TRBJ1-1; 7 bases map to TRBD1. The germline gives CDR1 SNHLY, CDR2 FYNNEI. CDR3 size: 14 residues. The ends lost 2 bases at V and 6 bases at J; junction bases unmatched: 6. CDR3 protein: CASSELGQGAEAFF. The CDR3 DNA sequence: TGTGCCAGCAGTGAACTGGGCCAGGGGGCTGAAGCTTTCTTT.

DNA for the CDR3: TGTGCCAGCAGCGAGACAGGGATGAACACTGAAGCTTTCTTT. Protein: CASSETGMNTEAFF. This chain connects TRBV7-9 to TRBJ1-1; 7 bases line up with TRBD1. J lost 0 bases, V lost 5 bases, and 3 bases had no gene match. Germline values: CDR1 SEHNR, CDR2 FQNEAQ (reference sequence). The CDR3 sequence is 14 residues long.

The chain has TRBV14 and TRBJ1-1; possible D gene TRBD1, 5 bases. The V gene's germline CDR1 is SGHDN and CDR2 FVKESK. The CDR3 spans 17 residues. V gave up 4 bases and J gave up 1 base, with 19 bases separating them. For the CDR3, the DNA is TGTGCCAGCAGCCGCCACGAGGTCGGGACGGAGAACACTGAAGCTTTCTTT. This encodes CASSRHEVGTENTEAFF.

This clone appeared a few times. The CDR3 DNA sequence: TGCGCCAGCAGTCCCATCTCCTTTTGGACAGGGGAGAACACCGGGGAGCTGTTTTTT. As protein: CASSPISFWTGENTGELFF. The chain couples TRBV4-1 to TRBJ2-2; TRBD1 aligns across 9 bases. Unmatched junction bases numbered 15, after V lost 6 bases and J lost 1 base. The germline V gene encodes CDR1 MGHRA and CDR2 YSYEKL. CDR3 length: 19 residues.